Sequencing of this T cell receptor beta chain was carried out in a study of T cells in Graves' hyperthyroidism and ophthalmopathy. Whole-study findings and limits: Stable hyperthyroidism and ophthalmopathy were separated using 13 V-J signatures.

This clonotype has more than one count but fewer than ten. Its antigen is still unknown. Researchers took RNA transcripts and amplified the TCR beta CDR3 regions from them. TCR CDR3 regions were first amplified by RT-PCR with HTBI primers. TCRdb fed the multiplex PCR reads into MiXCR, producing one record per CDR3 protein. Here the sample spans nearly 600,000 distinct CDR3 sequences, approximately 13% being singletons. V lost 11 bases and J lost 5; bases outside the gene matches: 8. CDR3 length: 13 amino acids. Germline V gives CDR1 MDHEN, CDR2 SYDVKM. Each patient was aged 18 to 65 and had newly diagnosed hyperthyroidism of under 2 months' duration. Those patients with uncontrolled infection, other autoimmune disease, pregnancy or lactation were excluded. Isolation of PBMCs was performed on around 10 ml fresh peripheral blood.

The receptor's source is a woman aged 30 to 39 with Graves' hyperthyroidism that later progressed to Graves' ophthalmopathy. The V gene is TRBV28, the J gene TRBJ2-3, with 9 bases identical to TRBD2. The sample was blood. CDR3 amino acids: CAGSGSDGDTQYF. The CDR3 bases are TGTGCCGGTAGCGGGAGTGACGGAGATACGCAGTATTTT.